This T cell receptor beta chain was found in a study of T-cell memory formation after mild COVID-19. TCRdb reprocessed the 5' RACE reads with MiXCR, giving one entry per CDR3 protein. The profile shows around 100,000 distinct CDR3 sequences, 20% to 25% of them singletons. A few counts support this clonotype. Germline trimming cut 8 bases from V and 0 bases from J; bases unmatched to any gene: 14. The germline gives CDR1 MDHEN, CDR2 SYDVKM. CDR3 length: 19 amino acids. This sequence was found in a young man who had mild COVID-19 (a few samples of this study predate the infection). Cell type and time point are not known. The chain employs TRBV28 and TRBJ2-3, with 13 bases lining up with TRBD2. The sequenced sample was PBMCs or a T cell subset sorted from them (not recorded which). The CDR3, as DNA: TGTGCCAGCGCCAAGCCGGGACTAGCGGGGCTGATAAGCACAGATACGCAGTATTTT. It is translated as CASAKPGLAGLISTDTQYF.